This T cell receptor (beta chain) is drawn from a study of T-cell reconstitution after alpha-beta-depleted transplantation in children. This clonotype was recorded many times. A TCRbeta library incorporating unique molecular identifiers was prepared. Each CDR3 protein gets one entry after TCRdb re-called the PCR reads with MiXCR. The sample includes about 270,000 distinct CDR3 sequences, 9.9% of them seen just once. CDR3 length: 13 amino acids. Trimming left V 8 bases short and J 5 bases short, with 16 bases between. Germline V gene sequence: CDR1 DFQATT, CDR2 SNEGSKA (reference sequence). This material consisted of PBMCs from the stem cell graft donor, taken from the stem cell graft. The sequence derives from a human donor who donated a stem cell graft to a child with SCID. The gene calls are TRBV20-1 and TRBJ2-1; possibly TRBD1 or TRBD2 for D (5 bases each). As DNA, the CDR3 is TGCAGTTCTAATCGGGACGGTCACAATGAGCAGTTCTTC. It specifies CSSNRDGHNEQFF.